The TCR beta chain described here comes from a study of blood T cells in healthy people across ages. Overall study context: Template switching recovered approximately one barcoded beta molecule for every two T cells.

CDR1 and CDR2 (germline): MNHNY, SVGAGI (reference sequence). V lost 2 bases, J lost 3 bases, and 3 bases stayed unmatched. The CDR3 is made up of 16 amino acids. The authors isolated at least 6 million PBMCs per sample. Together with a sample-barcoded 5' primer, a J-beta primer mix was included in a second PCR lasting roughly 6 to 12 cycles. A 12-random-nucleotide template-switch adaptor tagged each cDNA molecule. TCRdb fed the 5' RACE reads into MiXCR, producing one record per CDR3 protein. The repertoire holds 1.5 million to 1.8 million distinct CDR3 sequences, with 42% as singletons. The chain is built from TRBV6-6 and TRBJ2-7; 14 nucleotides agree with TRBD2. The sample consisted of blood. The receptor's source is a woman aged 18-29 years in good health. The CDR3: CASSYPGTSGSYEQYF. CDR3 coding DNA: TGTGCCAGCAGTTACCCAGGGACTAGCGGGAGCTACGAGCAGTACTTC.